Listed below are T cell receptor beta chains from one sample, sequenced in a study of blood T cells in healthy people across ages. TCRdb itself ran the 5' RACE reads through MiXCR, one entry per CDR3 protein. The sample lists about a million distinct CDR3 sequences, around 54% occurring once. Sequencing was performed on blood. The receptor set was obtained from a woman aged 55-70 years in good health. Each CDR3 is given with its conserved first and last residue. A D gene is named only where the DNA matches it firmly. Some rows mark clone size as missing; the rest say once, few, many or name a class of expanded clone.

V gene	CDR3 length	J gene	clone size	D gene	CDR3 protein	CDR3 DNA
TRBV6-2/TRBV6-3	11	TRBJ1-5	many	NA	CASRGNQPQHF	TGTGCCAGCAGGGGGAATCAGCCCCAGCATTTT
TRBV27	15	TRBJ2-7	NA	NA	CASRVRDGGAYEQYF	TGTGCCAGCAGAGTCCGGGACGGAGGAGCCTACGAGCAGTACTTC
TRBV6-2/TRBV6-3	14	TRBJ2-2	NA	NA	CASTHVANTGELFF	TGTGCCAGCACCCATGTTGCGAACACCGGGGAGCTGTTTTTT
TRBV27	14	TRBJ2-7	NA	NA	CASGPPLGAAEQYF	TGTGCCAGCGGTCCCCCCCTTGGAGCGGCCGAGCAGTACTTC
TRBV7-2	17	TRBJ2-5	NA	NA	CASSPTVFRLMIETQYF	TGTGCCAGCAGCCCTACTGTGTTTCGGCTAATGATAGAGACCCAGTACTTC
TRBV5-1	14	TRBJ2-5	NA	NA	CASSMTGFQETQYF	TGCGCCAGCAGCATGACAGGATTCCAAGAGACCCAGTACTTC
TRBV12-3/TRBV12-4	15	TRBJ1-6	NA	NA	CASSLGLFYNSPLHF	TGTGCCAGCAGTTTAGGACTGTTCTATAATTCACCCCTCCACTTT
TRBV10-1	13	TRBJ2-1	NA	NA	CATSRPGDNEQFF	TGCGCCACATCCCGGCCAGGGGACAATGAGCAGTTCTTC
TRBV6-2/TRBV6-3	16	TRBJ2-7	few	TRBD1	CASSYAAGQGAREQYF	TGTGCCAGCAGTTACGCGGCCGGACAGGGGGCGAGGGAGCAGTACTTC
TRBV10-3	13	TRBJ2-1	few	NA	CAIMKEGGNEQFF	TGTGCCATCATGAAGGAGGGGGGCAATGAGCAGTTCTTC
TRBV20-1	13	TRBJ2-7	few	TRBD2	CSAFLAGVYEQYF	TGCAGTGCTTTTTTAGCGGGAGTTTACGAGCAGTACTTC
TRBV7-2	17	TRBJ2-7	few	NA	CASSFTVRIAGDYEQYF	TGTGCCAGCAGCTTTACTGTTAGGATAGCTGGAGACTACGAGCAGTACTTC
TRBV15	15	TRBJ2-7	NA	NA	CATSSPRDLSYEQYF	TGTGCCACCAGCTCTCCCCGGGACCTTTCCTACGAGCAGTACTTC
TRBV6-2/TRBV6-3	15	TRBJ2-3	once	TRBD2	CASDRGSGTTDTQYF	TGTGCCAGCGACCGGGGTAGCGGGACGACAGATACGCAGTATTTT
TRBV6-6	14	TRBJ2-7	few	TRBD1	CASRTGTGYYEQYF	TGTGCCAGCAGAACCGGGACAGGGTATTACGAGCAGTACTTC
TRBV7-2	14	TRBJ2-3	NA	NA	CASSPWGPTDTQYF	TGTGCCAGCAGCCCATGGGGACCCACAGATACGCAGTATTTT
TRBV12-3/TRBV12-4	14	TRBJ2-5	NA	NA	CASSLRGSGETQYF	TGTGCCAGCAGTTTGCGGGGATCCGGAGAGACCCAGTACTTC
TRBV5-8	15	TRBJ2-7	NA	NA	CASSLNLNGPYEQYF	TGTGCCAGCAGCTTAAATCTTAACGGACCCTACGAGCAGTACTTC
TRBV3-1	14	TRBJ2-3	few	NA	CASSQDPKTDTQYF	TGTGCCAGCAGCCAAGATCCTAAAACAGATACGCAGTATTTT
TRBV24-1	16	TRBJ2-3	NA	TRBD2	CATSDLSGSGADTQYF	TGTGCCACCAGTGACCTCAGCGGGAGCGGGGCAGATACGCAGTATTTT
TRBV4-2	16	TRBJ1-2	NA	NA	CASSQVTGGDYYGYTF	TGTGCCAGCAGCCAAGTTACCGGGGGGGATTACTATGGCTACACCTTC
TRBV20-1	15	TRBJ2-2	NA	TRBD2	CSAYIAGGLTGELFF	TGCAGTGCTTACATAGCGGGGGGACTCACCGGGGAGCTGTTTTTT
TRBV20-1	12	TRBJ2-4	NA	NA	CSARQSGGRQYF	TGCAGTGCTAGACAATCAGGGGGGCGCCAGTACTTC
TRBV3-1	14	TRBJ2-1	NA	NA	CASSQGGSRDEQFF	TGTGCCAGCAGCCAAGGGGGTTCTAGGGATGAGCAGTTCTTC
TRBV12-3/TRBV12-4	14	TRBJ2-7	few	TRBD2	CASSLREGLYEQYF	TGTGCCAGCAGTTTGAGGGAGGGCCTCTACGAGCAGTACTTC